This TCR beta chain originates from a study of identical twins. One entry per CDR3 protein, called by TCRdb with MiXCR from the 5' RACE reads. Of about 520,000 distinct CDR3 sequences in the sample, approximately 22% were seen once. The CDR3 spans 13 residues. Trimming removed 6 bases from V and 4 bases from J, with 13 bases in between. Germline CDR1 and CDR2: MNHEY and SVGEGT. These data also formed part of another study, on T cells expressing NK-cell markers. Per that study: Seven donors tested HCMV-seropositive and one tested seronegative among the eight sequenced.

The receptor's source is a woman aged 18-29 years in good health. The chain employs TRBV6-2 or TRBV6-3 and TRBJ2-7; D remains ambiguous. The sequenced sample was CD4+ T cells sorted from blood. CDR3 nucleotide sequence: TGTGCCAGCAGAACCTTCGCGGATTACGAGCAGTACTTC. Translation: CASRTFADYEQYF.